The 22 T cell receptor beta chains below come from one sample, sequenced in a study of immune characterization of retroperitoneal liposarcoma (dated by TCRdb to the late 2010s). The library relied on PCR. This sample was sequenced with a NextSeq 500. TCRdb itself trimmed the public reads at Q25 with fastp, ran MiXCR and retained productive beta chains. Rows merge per CDR3 protein into single entries with the most common DNA and genes. This sample lists about 4,100 distinct CDR3 sequences; about 30% were detected once. The top ten clones comprise around 9.6% of the sample. The material sequenced was blood. These receptors were obtained from a female donor with retroperitoneal liposarcoma.

This clonotype was counted between two and nine times. This chain uses TRBV7-2 with TRBJ2-1, with 9 bases lining up with TRBD1. The ends lost 4 bases at V and 6 bases at J; junction bases unmatched: 4. This CDR3 has 14 amino acids. CDR1 is SGHTA and CDR2 is FQGNSA in the germline V gene. The CDR3 DNA follows: TGTGCCAGCAGCTACGGGACAGGGCTCAATGAGCAGTTCTTC. Translation gives CASSYGTGLNEQFF.

This clonotype came up a few times. This sequence joins TRBV7-3 and TRBJ2-1, with 9 nucleotides matching TRBD1. This CDR3 is built from 16 residues. Per the germline V gene, CDR1 is SGHTA and CDR2 is FQGTGA. The ends lost 5 bases at V and 7 bases at J; junction bases unmatched: 12. The CDR3 region is CASSVAAGTGSNEQFF. The CDR3 DNA is TGTGCCAGCAGCGTAGCGGCGGGGACAGGGTCAAATGAGCAGTTCTTC.

DNA of the CDR3: TGTGCCAGCAGTTACTCCGGCTCCGGGGGCGGGTACACCGGGGAGCTGTTTTTT. Protein product: CASSYSGSGGGYTGELFF. The chain joins TRBV6-6 to TRBJ2-2; either TRBD1 or TRBD2 may supply D (6 bases each). Germline V CDR1 and CDR2: MNHNY, SVGAGI (reference sequence). The CDR3 extends over 18 amino acids. The ends were cut back, 0 bases at V and 3 bases at J, with 17 bases in the middle.

This clonotype occurred a few times. The rearrangement uses TRBV5-4 and TRBJ2-1; 7 positions agree with TRBD2. Germline CDR1 reads SGHNT; CDR2 reads YYREEE (reference sequence). The ends lost 2 bases at V and 1 base at J; junction bases unmatched: 3. The CDR3 is made up of 15 amino acids. The CDR3 sequence is CASSFGGGSYNEQFF. In DNA form, the CDR3 reads TGTGCCAGCAGCTTTGGGGGGGGGTCCTACAATGAGCAGTTCTTC.

V usage is TRBV27 and J usage is TRBJ1-1, with 8 bases lining up with TRBD1. The length of the CDR3 is 15 residues. V shed 0 bases and J 6 bases; nucleotides not matched to a gene: 6. Germline V gene lookup returns CDR1 MNHEY and CDR2 SMNVEV (reference sequence). CDR3 amino acids: CASSLSGRGLSEAFF. The DNA for the CDR3 is TGTGCCAGCAGTTTATCTGGCAGGGGGCTTTCTGAAGCTTTCTTT.

The chain recombines TRBV4-1 with TRBJ2-6; D remains unclear. Germline V gene sequence: CDR1 MGHRA, CDR2 YSYEKL. The CDR3 has 17 residues. The V gene lost 0 bases and the J gene lost 2 bases, with 11 bases spanning the gap. The CDR3 sequence is CASSQDKTATGANVLTF. The CDR3 bases are TGCGCCAGCAGCCAAGATAAAACAGCCACTGGGGCCAACGTCCTGACTTTC.

The chain combines TRBV4-2 with TRBJ2-1; 11 bases line up with TRBD2. The V segment lost 6 bases and the J segment 2 bases; nucleotides outside the gene matches: 6. CDR1 and CDR2 from the germline V gene are LGHNA and YNFKEQ. The CDR3 is 16 amino acids. This CDR3 reads CASSQTSGSAYNEQFF. The CDR3 coding sequence is TGTGCCAGCAGTCAAACTAGCGGGAGCGCCTACAATGAGCAGTTCTTC.

This clonotype rates as medium-sized. The J gene is TRBJ2-3, the V gene TRBV10-1; 8 bases fit TRBD2. Unmatched junction bases numbered 7, after V lost 2 bases and J lost 12 bases. CDR1 is WNHNN, CDR2 SYGVQD, per germline (reference sequence). CDR3 length: 13 residues. The CDR3 DNA reads TGCGCCAGCAGTGAGGCCCGACTAGCGTCTCAGTATTTT. This sequence encodes CASSEARLASQYF.

The rearrangement uses TRBV6-1 and TRBJ2-4; 10 nucleotides agree with TRBD1. V trimming: 6 bases; J trimming: 13 bases; junction bases outside the gene matches: 18. The CDR3 has 16 amino acids. The germline gives CDR1 MNHNS, CDR2 SASEGT. This CDR3 reads CASRRQGAISYNEQYF. The CDR3 DNA is TGTGCCAGCAGACGACAGGGGGCTATATCCTACAATGAGCAGTACTTC.

By sample fraction, this clonotype is large. The CDR3 DNA reads TGTGCCAGCAGGTCCCTAGCGGGATCGGGCGAGACCCAGTACTTC. Amino acid sequence: CASRSLAGSGETQYF. The chain combines TRBV6-1 with TRBJ2-1; 9 nucleotides align to TRBD2. The J call may not be correct, given that the DNA end is closer to TRBJ2-5. Germline loops: CDR1 MNHNS, CDR2 SASEGT. The CDR3 totals 15 residues.

This clonotype turned up a few times. The chain carries TRBV12-3 or TRBV12-4 and TRBJ2-1; D is possibly TRBD1 (6 bases). The length of the CDR3 is 15 residues. V dropped 0 bases and J dropped 10 bases, with 16 bases sitting between them. CDR3 in amino acids: CASSLALITGTEQFF. The CDR3 nucleotides read TGTGCCAGCAGTTTAGCGCTAATTACGGGGACAGAGCAGTTCTTC.

In its sample, this clonotype is medium-sized (0.01 to 0.1%). The chain couples TRBV28 to TRBJ2-1; the match to TRBD1 covers 10 bases. The CDR3 has 14 amino acids. Per the germline V gene, CDR1 is MDHEN and CDR2 is SYDVKM. Trimming removed 5 bases from V and 8 bases from J; junction bases left unmatched: 6. The CDR3 is CASSPAGTGDEQFF. The CDR3 DNA sequence: TGTGCCAGCAGTCCTGCAGGGACAGGGGATGAGCAGTTCTTC. Full variable domain (missing parts from reference TRBV28 and TRBJ2-1): DVKVTQSSRYLVKRTGEKVFLECVQDMDHENMFWYRQDPGLGLRLIYFSYDVKMKEKGDIPEGYSVSREKKERFSLILESASTNQTSMYLCASSPAGTGDEQFFGPGTRLTVL.

This chain joins TRBV6-5 and TRBJ2-2; TRBD2 agrees at 10 bases. This CDR3 region has 16 residues. Germline loops: CDR1 MNHEY, CDR2 SVGAGI. Losses at the gene ends were 7 bases for V and 9 bases for J; bases not matched to a gene: 14. CDR3 residues: CASKPYGASGRRELFF. In DNA form, the CDR3 reads TGTGCCAGCAAGCCTTATGGGGCTAGCGGGAGACGGGAGCTGTTTTTT.

This clonotype qualifies as medium-sized (0.01 to 0.1%). V and J are TRBV6-1 and TRBJ1-6; 9 bases align to TRBD1. V was clipped by 6 bases and J by 7 bases; unmatched bases: 10. CDR1 is MNHNS, CDR2 SASEGT, per germline. The CDR3 has 16 amino acids. The CDR3 protein is CASSRKMTGGNSPLHF. CDR3 nucleotide sequence: TGTGCCAGCAGCCGTAAGATGACAGGGGGAAATTCACCCCTCCACTTT.

By share, this clonotype ranks as medium-sized (0.01 to 0.1%). The rearrangement uses TRBV27 and TRBJ1-6; perhaps TRBD1 as D (6 bases). V lost 2 bases and J lost 8, with 13 bases in between. The CDR3 runs 15 residues. In germline, CDR1 is MNHEY, CDR2 SMNVEV (reference sequence). CDR3 bases: TGTGCCAGCAGTTTAATCAGGCCAGGGGATTCACCCCTCCACTTT. This translates into CASSLIRPGDSPLHF.

By sample fraction, this clonotype is large. The rearrangement joins TRBV27 to TRBJ2-1; D ambiguous. V was trimmed by 2 bases and J by 5 bases, leaving 10 bases between them. Germline V gives CDR1 MNHEY, CDR2 SMNVEV (reference sequence). The CDR3 spans 14 residues. The CDR3 sequence: CASSLGVWDNEQFF. CDR3 sequence (DNA): TGTGCCAGCAGTTTAGGGGTCTGGGACAATGAGCAGTTCTTC.

Within the sample, this clonotype is medium-sized. The rearrangement joins TRBV12-3 or TRBV12-4 to TRBJ2-5; 7 bases fit TRBD2. The CDR3 totals 20 residues. V trimming: 4 bases; J trimming: 1 base; junction bases outside the gene matches: 21. The CDR3 region is CASSWDGGTLRTSGQETQYF. In DNA form, the CDR3 reads TGTGCCAGCAGTTGGGACGGGGGGACGCTTCGAACAAGTGGCCAAGAGACCCAGTACTTC.

In its sample, this clonotype is large (0.1 to 1%). The V gene is TRBV12-3 or TRBV12-4, the J gene TRBJ2-5; D is possibly TRBD2 (6 bases). This CDR3 comprises 13 residues. Trimming took 6 bases from V and 5 from J, leaving 13 bases between them. CDR3 sequence reads: CASSRSGSETQYF. CDR3 DNA sequence: TGTGCCAGCAGCAGATCCGGGAGTGAGACCCAGTACTTC.

The chain employs TRBV6-5 and TRBJ1-6; D possibly corresponds to TRBD1 (6 bases). The CDR3 consists of 16 residues. Per germline, CDR1 MNHEY and CDR2 SVGAGI. Trimming pared 4 bases from V and 3 bases from J, leaving 13 bases between. The DNA of the CDR3 is TGTGCCAGCAGTTGGGGGGGCAGGGACTATAATTCACCCCTCCACTTT. Its protein is CASSWGGRDYNSPLHF.

The chain couples TRBV6-5 to TRBJ2-5; D possibly corresponds to TRBD1 (6 bases). Judging by the DNA end, TRBJ2-7 fits better; the J call may be wrong. The germline gives CDR1 MNHEY, CDR2 SVGAGI. The CDR3 totals 15 residues. CDR3 sequence (DNA): TGTGCCAGCAGTTACTCGGGGGACAACTCCTACGAGCAGTACTTC. Translated, it gives CASSYSGDNSYEQYF.

The table lists this clonotype with a few counts. The chain has TRBV12-3 or TRBV12-4 and TRBJ1-2, with 10 bases aligning to TRBD1. Trimming took 3 bases from V and 4 from J; bases not matched to a gene: 5. The CDR3 loop spans 15 amino acids. CDR3 bases: TGTGCCAGCAGTTTCTCGACAGGGGGCTCCTATGGCTACACCTTC. Its protein product is CASSFSTGGSYGYTF.

J is TRBJ1-1 and V is TRBV4-3; D remains unclear. Germline CDR1 and CDR2: LGHNA and YSLEER. The length of the CDR3 is 14 residues. With 1 base removed from V and 0 bases from J, the gap between germline ends came to 6 bases. This CDR3 reads CASSQVGVNTEAFF. CDR3 sequence (DNA): TGCGCCAGCAGCCAAGTAGGTGTGAACACTGAAGCTTTCTTT.